These 27 T cell receptor beta chains originate from one sample sequenced in a study of shared clonotypes between healthy human individuals. Clones were sequenced by immunoSEQ multiplex PCR, and TCRdb holds only the in-frame ones, with some missing. The data show approximately 1,500,000 clones, over 95% seen once. Material: naive CD4+ T cells sorted from blood. The sample's subset: CD45RA+ positively selected. The origin of the receptors is a man aged 25 to 40 in good health.

The rearrangement links TRBV18 to TRBJ1-1; TRBD1 aligns across 10 bases. Germline lookup yields CDR1 KGHSH and CDR2 LQKENI. Unmatched junction bases numbered 8, after V lost 3 bases and J lost 4 bases. The CDR3 totals 16 residues. The CDR3 DNA reads as TGTGCCAGCTCACCCAACCTAGACAGGGGGCTCACTGAAGCTTTCTTT. It is translated as CASSPNLDRGLTEAFF.

The chain uses TRBV18 and TRBJ2-3; no firm D call. Germline-derived CDR1 and CDR2 are KGHSH and LQKENI. This CDR3 spans 15 amino acids. The germline V and J ends were trimmed by 6 bases and 2 bases, with 15 bases remaining between them. As DNA, the CDR3 is TGTGCCAGCTCGCACCGGAGAGGTCCCACAGATACGCAGTATTTT. Translated, it gives CASSHRRGPTDTQYF.

The CDR3 DNA reads TGTGCCAGCAGCCCCCCTCCTTCTAGCGGATCCTACGAGCAGTACTTC. It encodes CASSPPPSSGSYEQYF. The rearrangement links TRBV9 to TRBJ2-7; 7 positions agree with TRBD2. Trimming at V came to 4 bases and at J to 1 base, leaving 11 bases not matched to a gene. CDR1 is SGDLS and CDR2 is YYNGEE in the germline V gene. The CDR3 contains 16 residues.

This chain uses TRBV11-2 with TRBJ2-7; TRBD2 matches 10 bases. The CDR3 has 17 amino acids. The germline V gene has CDR1 SGHAT and CDR2 FQNNGV. V was pared by 6 bases and J by 3 bases, with 14 bases of the junction left unmatched. CDR3: CASSPGGFGLADYEQYF. CDR3 coding DNA: TGTGCCAGCAGTCCCGGGGGTTTTGGACTAGCGGACTACGAGCAGTACTTC.

This clone was recorded once. The chain recombines TRBV28 with TRBJ1-2; no definite D call. This CDR3 is 15 amino acids long. The germline gives CDR1 MDHEN, CDR2 SYDVKM. V was pared by 3 bases and J by 3 bases, with 14 bases between. In nucleotides, the CDR3 is TGTGCCAGCAGTTTTCGGCAGCCCTTAGACTATGGCTACACCTTC. This translates into CASSFRQPLDYGYTF.

V gene TRBV5-1 combines with J gene TRBJ2-2; 7 nucleotides agree with TRBD2. There are 14 residues in the CDR3. Germline V lookup: CDR1 SGHRS, CDR2 YFSETQ. Trimming cost V 7 bases and J 6 bases; bases outside gene matches: 9. CDR3: CASHNRGVSGELFF. For the CDR3, the DNA is TGCGCCAGCCACAATCGGGGGGTTTCCGGGGAGCTGTTTTTT.

The chain combines TRBV10-3 with TRBJ2-3; unclear D gene. Germline V gene data show CDR1 as ENHRY and CDR2 as SYGVKD. The V gene lost 7 bases and the J gene lost 0 bases, with 5 bases spanning the gap. The CDR3 covers 12 residues. The CDR3 DNA reads TGTGCCATCAAAGACAGCACAGATACGCAGTATTTT. Its protein product is CAIKDSTDTQYF.

The V and J genes are TRBV9 and TRBJ2-7; no clear D gene. V lost 4 bases to trimming and J lost 0 bases, with 11 bases between them. The germline V gene encodes CDR1 SGDLS and CDR2 YYNGEE. This CDR3 has 14 amino acids. This chain's CDR3 is CASSPNSNSYEQYF. In DNA form, the CDR3 reads TGTGCCAGCAGCCCAAACTCGAACTCCTACGAGCAGTACTTC.

The gene calls are TRBV5-1 and TRBJ2-3, with 13 bases lining up with TRBD2. The V gene's germline CDR1 is SGHRS and CDR2 YFSETQ. This CDR3 has 15 amino acids. V lost 4 bases to trimming and J lost 8 bases; unmatched junction nucleotides: 7. In DNA, the CDR3 is TGCGCCAGCAGCCCGCGACTAGCGGGAGGAGGTACGCAGTATTTT. Translation: CASSPRLAGGGTQYF.

This clone occurred a few times. This chain links TRBV4-1 with TRBJ2-7; the match to TRBD2 covers 7 bases. This CDR3 has 15 amino acids. Trimming removed 6 bases from V and 0 bases from J; junction bases left unmatched: 8. The germline V gene encodes CDR1 MGHRA and CDR2 YSYEKL. In DNA, the CDR3 is TGCGCCAGCAGTCTTTCTGGCGGGAGCTCCTACGAGCAGTACTTC. Encoded protein: CASSLSGGSSYEQYF.

This chain uses TRBV5-5 with TRBJ2-3; D unresolved. Trimming took 4 bases from V and 0 from J, leaving 15 bases between them. This CDR3 contains 16 residues. Germline V gene data show CDR1 as SGHKS and CDR2 as YYEKEE (reference sequence). CDR3 coding DNA: TGTGCCAGCAGCCTGGGTAGGGTCCTTAGCACAGATACGCAGTATTTT. Protein sequence: CASSLGRVLSTDTQYF.

CDR3 nucleotide sequence: TGTGCCAGCTCACCACCGAGACTCGGGAACACTGAAGCTTTCTTT. It yields the protein CASSPPRLGNTEAFF. The rearrangement joins TRBV18 to TRBJ1-1; no firm D call. Trimming removed 0 bases at V and 1 base at J, with 9 bases between. This CDR3 comprises 15 residues. CDR1 and CDR2 (germline): KGHSH, LQKENI.

The chain is built from TRBV18 and TRBJ1-1; 7 bases match TRBD1. The germline CDR1 and CDR2 sequences are KGHSH and LQKENI. The CDR3 extends over 15 amino acids. V shed 4 bases, J shed 4 bases, and the junction held 9 bases outside the gene matches. The CDR3 region has the DNA TGTGCCAGCTCACTCCTAGAGGGGGCCAGCACTGAAGCTTTCTTT. This codes for CASSLLEGASTEAFF.

The CDR3 protein is CASSPGRGLDTEAFF. CDR3 DNA sequence: TGTGCCAGTAGTCCTGGGAGAGGGTTGGACACTGAAGCTTTCTTT. This rearrangement joins TRBV19 to TRBJ1-1; D remains unclear. Germline CDR1 and CDR2: LNHDA and SQIVND (reference sequence). The CDR3 runs to 15 residues. Between the trimmed V and J ends, which lost 5 bases and 3 bases, there was a span of 16 bases.

This clone was seen only once. V gene TRBV5-1 combines with J gene TRBJ2-5; 9 bases are shared with TRBD1. The J segment lost 2 bases and the V segment lost 3 bases, leaving 5 bases of the junction unmatched. This CDR3 is 15 amino acids long. CDR1 and CDR2 (germline): SGHRS, YFSETQ. CDR3 sequence: CASSSVGQGQETQYF. The CDR3 DNA reads TGCGCCAGCAGCTCCGTGGGACAGGGACAAGAGACCCAGTACTTC.

V and J are TRBV29-1 and TRBJ1-2; 9 nucleotides match TRBD1. Trimming cost V 2 bases and J 0 bases; bases outside gene matches: 10. The CDR3 contains 17 residues. CDR1 and CDR2 (germline): SQVTM, ANQGSEA. Here the CDR3 reads CSVERWDREKTNYGYTF. In DNA form, the CDR3 reads TGCAGCGTTGAAAGGTGGGACAGGGAGAAGACTAACTATGGCTACACCTTC.

The genes are TRBV18 and TRBJ2-3, with 9 nucleotides matching TRBD1. J lost 2 bases, V lost 6 bases, and 9 bases had no gene match. This CDR3 comprises 16 residues. Germline CDR1 KGHSH, CDR2 LQKENI. In DNA form, the CDR3 reads TGTGCCAGCTCGCCCCGAGACAGGGGGTACACAGATACGCAGTATTTT. It translates to CASSPRDRGYTDTQYF.

The chain carries TRBV6-5 and TRBJ2-5, with a weak D call TRBD2 (6 bases). The CDR3 spans 16 residues. Per the germline V gene, CDR1 is MNHEY and CDR2 is SVGAGI. V was clipped by 1 base and J by 0 bases, with 12 bases between them. CDR3 in DNA: TGTGCCAGCAGTTACTTCGGTAGCGGTTACCAAGAGACCCAGTACTTC. Amino acid sequence: CASSYFGSGYQETQYF.

The chain carries TRBV7-2 and TRBJ2-1, with D uncertain. This CDR3 region has 16 residues. V shed 2 bases and J shed 0 bases, with 11 bases lying between them. Looked up from germline, CDR1 is SGHTA and CDR2 is FQGNSA. The CDR3 nucleotides are TGTGCCAGCAGCTTAAGGGTGTTTGGCTCCTACAATGAGCAGTTCTTC. It is translated as CASSLRVFGSYNEQFF. The full variable domain, its missing parts supplied by reference TRBV7-2 and TRBJ2-1, is GAGVSQSPSNKVTEKGKDVELRCDPISGHTALYWYRQSLGQGLEFLIYFQGNSAPDKSGLPSDRFSAERTGGSVSTLTIQRTQQEDSAVYLCASSLRVFGSYNEQFFGPGTRLTVL.

This chain connects TRBV5-1 to TRBJ2-6, with TRBD1 matching 12 bases. CDR3 length: 19 residues. CDR1 is SGHRS, CDR2 YFSETQ, per germline. Germline trimming cut 4 bases from V and 0 bases from J; bases unmatched to any gene: 8. The DNA for the CDR3 is TGCGCCAGCAGCCCCGGGACAGGGGGCGTAAGCTCTGGGGCCAACGTCCTGACTTTC. Its protein product is CASSPGTGGVSSGANVLTF. Together with reference TRBV5-1 and TRBJ2-6, the CDR3 gives the full variable domain: KAGVTQTPRYLIKTRGQQVTLSCSPISGHRSVSWYQQTPGQGLQFLFEYFSETQRNKGNFPGRFSGRQFSNSRSEMNVSTLELGDSALYLCASSPGTGGVSSGANVLTFGAGSRLTVL.

The chain links TRBV7-2 to TRBJ2-5, with D maybe TRBD2 (6 bases). Per germline, CDR1 SGHTA and CDR2 FQGNSA. The CDR3 is 14 residues long. V gave up 3 bases and J gave up 2 bases, with 10 bases separating them. CDR3 sequence (DNA): TGTGCCAGCAGCTTTTATGGGAGGCAAGAGACCCAGTACTTC. Amino acids: CASSFYGRQETQYF.

The chain carries TRBV7-8 and TRBJ1-4; D is undetermined. V lost 8 bases to trimming and J lost 4 bases, with 14 bases between them. The germline V gene has CDR1 SGHVS and CDR2 FQNEAQ. CDR3 length equals 14 residues. The CDR3 region has the DNA TGTGCCAGCTCTGGGCAGCCTGTTAATGAAAAACTGTTTTTT. Its translation is CASSGQPVNEKLFF.

The chain has TRBV7-2 and TRBJ2-7; D gene uncertain. CDR1 and CDR2 (germline): SGHTA, FQGNSA. The CDR3 spans 14 residues. Between the trimmed V and J ends, which lost 4 bases and 0 bases, there was a span of 10 bases. Written as DNA, the CDR3 is TGTGCCAGCAGCTCCCGACACTCCTCCTACGAGCAGTACTTC. Its protein product is CASSSRHSSYEQYF.

The chain links TRBV7-1 to TRBJ2-5; 8 positions agree with TRBD2. TRBV7-1 belongs to the ORF category, with a function that is uncertain. CDR3 size: 14 residues. V lost 4 bases to trimming and J lost 5 bases; unmatched junction nucleotides: 6. Here the CDR3 reads CASSLVPGGETQYF. Here the CDR3 DNA reads TGTGCCAGCAGCTTAGTTCCGGGAGGGGAGACCCAGTACTTC.

The chain's CDR3 is CASSYIAGVLHNEQFF. The CDR3, as DNA: TGTGCCAGCAGCTATATAGCGGGAGTTCTCCACAATGAGCAGTTCTTC. The V and J genes are TRBV7-3 and TRBJ2-1; 9 nucleotides line up with TRBD2. Germline V CDR1 and CDR2: SGHTA, FQGTGA. The junction had 9 bases not matched to a gene; V was cut back by 4 bases and J by 5 bases. CDR3 length: 16 amino acids.

The table lists this clone with a count of one. This rearrangement joins TRBV6-1 to TRBJ2-1, with 9 bases fitting TRBD2. With V trimmed by 3 bases and J by 5 bases, 5 bases remained unmatched. The CDR3 sequence is 15 residues long. CDR1 is MNHNS and CDR2 is SASEGT in the germline V gene. Here the CDR3 DNA reads TGTGCCAGCAGTGATAAGCGACTAGCGGACAATGAGCAGTTCTTC. Its protein is CASSDKRLADNEQFF.

CDR3 in amino acids: CAWSDGGGNQPQHF. The CDR3 DNA sequence: TGTGCCTGGAGTGATGGGGGTGGCAATCAGCCCCAGCATTTT. V usage is TRBV30 and J usage is TRBJ1-5, with D possibly matching TRBD1 (5 bases). The CDR3 is made up of 14 amino acids. Trimming removed 1 base from V and 2 bases from J, with 9 bases in between. CDR1 is GTSNPN and CDR2 is SVGIG in the germline V gene (reference sequence).